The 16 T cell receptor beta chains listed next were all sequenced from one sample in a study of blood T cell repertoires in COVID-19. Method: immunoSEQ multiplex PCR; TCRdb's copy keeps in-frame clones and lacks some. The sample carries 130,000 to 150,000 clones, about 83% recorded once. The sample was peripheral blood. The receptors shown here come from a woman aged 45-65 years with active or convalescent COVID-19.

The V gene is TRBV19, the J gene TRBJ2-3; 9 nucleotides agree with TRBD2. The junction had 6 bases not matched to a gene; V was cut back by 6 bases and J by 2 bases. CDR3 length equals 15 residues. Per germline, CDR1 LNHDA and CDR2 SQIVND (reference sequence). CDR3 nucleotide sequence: TGTGCCAGTAGGGCTAGCGGGATCTACACAGATACGCAGTATTTT. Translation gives CASRASGIYTDTQYF. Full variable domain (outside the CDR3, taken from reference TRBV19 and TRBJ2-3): DGGITQSPKYLFRKEGQNVTLSCEQNLNHDAMYWYRQDPGQGLRLIYYSQIVNDFQKGDIAEGYSVSREKKESFPLTVTSAQKNPTAFYLCASRASGIYTDTQYFGPGTRLTVL.

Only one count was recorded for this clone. The CDR3 sequence is CASSEEGTLRNGYTF. The CDR3 bases are TGTGCCAGCAGTGAAGAGGGGACATTGAGAAATGGCTACACCTTC. The V gene is TRBV2, the J gene TRBJ1-2; D perhaps matches TRBD1 (6 bases). The CDR3 is made up of 15 amino acids. Germline V lookup: CDR1 SNHLY, CDR2 FYNNEI. Trimming shortened V by 1 base and J by 6 bases, and 15 bases separated the two germline ends.

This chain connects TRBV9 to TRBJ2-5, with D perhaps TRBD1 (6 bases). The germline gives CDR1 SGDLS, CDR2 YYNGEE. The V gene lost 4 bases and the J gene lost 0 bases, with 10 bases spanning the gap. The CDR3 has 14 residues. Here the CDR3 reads CASSYRDNQETQYF. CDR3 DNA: TGTGCCAGCAGCTACCGGGACAACCAAGAGACCCAGTACTTC.

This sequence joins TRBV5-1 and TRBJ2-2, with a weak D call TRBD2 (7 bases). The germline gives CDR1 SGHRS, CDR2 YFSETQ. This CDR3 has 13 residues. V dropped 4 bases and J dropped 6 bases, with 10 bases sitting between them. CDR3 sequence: CASSIGGPGELFF. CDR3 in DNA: TGCGCCAGCAGCATCGGGGGGCCCGGGGAGCTGTTTTTT.

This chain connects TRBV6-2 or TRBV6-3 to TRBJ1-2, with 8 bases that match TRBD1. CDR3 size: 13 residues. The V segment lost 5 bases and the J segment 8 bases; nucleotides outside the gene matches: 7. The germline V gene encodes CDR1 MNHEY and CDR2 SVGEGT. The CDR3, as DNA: TGTGCCAGCAGTGCCTGGGACAGGCAGGGCTACACCTTC. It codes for CASSAWDRQGYTF.

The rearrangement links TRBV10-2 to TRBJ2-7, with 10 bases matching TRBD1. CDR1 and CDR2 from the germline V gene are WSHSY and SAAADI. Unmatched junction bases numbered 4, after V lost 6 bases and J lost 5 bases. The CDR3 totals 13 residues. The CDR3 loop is CASSRQGANEQYF. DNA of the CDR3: TGCGCCAGCAGCCGACAGGGGGCAAACGAGCAGTACTTC.

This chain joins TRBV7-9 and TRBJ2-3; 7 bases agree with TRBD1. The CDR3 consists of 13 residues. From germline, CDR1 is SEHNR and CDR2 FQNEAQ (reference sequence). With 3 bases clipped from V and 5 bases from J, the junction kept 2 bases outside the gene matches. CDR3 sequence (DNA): TGTGCCAGCAGCTTGGCAGGGGGAGATACGCAGTATTTT. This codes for CASSLAGGDTQYF.

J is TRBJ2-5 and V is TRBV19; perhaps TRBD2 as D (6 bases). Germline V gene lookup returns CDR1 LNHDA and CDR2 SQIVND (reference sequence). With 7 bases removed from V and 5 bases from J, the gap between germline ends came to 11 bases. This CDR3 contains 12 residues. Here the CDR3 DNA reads TGTGCCAGTACTCCTGGGGGGGAGACCCAGTACTTC. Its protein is CASTPGGETQYF.

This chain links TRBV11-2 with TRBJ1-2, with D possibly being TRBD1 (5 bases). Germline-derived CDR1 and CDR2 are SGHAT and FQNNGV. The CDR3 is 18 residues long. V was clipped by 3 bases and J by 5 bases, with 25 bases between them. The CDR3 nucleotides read TGTGCCAGCAGCTTGTACCAGACAGCAGCGAAGACCCTTTATGGCTACACCTTC. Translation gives CASSLYQTAAKTLYGYTF.

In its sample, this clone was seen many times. CDR3 sequence reads: CASSGLAGSDEQFF. CDR3 in DNA: TGTGCCAGTAGCGGACTAGCGGGAAGCGATGAGCAGTTCTTC. This chain uses TRBV19 with TRBJ2-1, with TRBD2 matching 12 bases. This CDR3 spans 14 amino acids. The germline V gene encodes CDR1 LNHDA and CDR2 SQIVND (reference sequence). The V gene end was trimmed by 6 bases and the J gene end by 8 bases; junction bases not matched to a gene: 5.

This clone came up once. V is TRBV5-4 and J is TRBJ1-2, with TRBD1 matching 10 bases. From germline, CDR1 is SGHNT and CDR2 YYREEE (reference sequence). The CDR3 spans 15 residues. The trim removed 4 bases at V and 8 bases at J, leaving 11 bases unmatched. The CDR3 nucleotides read TGTGCCAGCAGCCCCCGGGACAGGGGATCGAAGGGCTACACCTTC. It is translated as CASSPRDRGSKGYTF.

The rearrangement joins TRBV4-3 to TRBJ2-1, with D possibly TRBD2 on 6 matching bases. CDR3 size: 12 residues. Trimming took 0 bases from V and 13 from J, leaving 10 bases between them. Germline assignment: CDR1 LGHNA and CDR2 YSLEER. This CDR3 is CASSQERGAQFF. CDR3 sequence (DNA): TGCGCCAGCAGCCAAGAGCGGGGAGCCCAGTTCTTC.

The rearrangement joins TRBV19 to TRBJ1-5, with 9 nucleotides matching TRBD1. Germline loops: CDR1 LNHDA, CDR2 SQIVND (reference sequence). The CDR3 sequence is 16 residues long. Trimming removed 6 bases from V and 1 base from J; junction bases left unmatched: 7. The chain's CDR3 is CASRPGTGTSNQPQHF. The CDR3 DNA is TGTGCCAGTAGACCCGGGACAGGGACAAGCAATCAGCCCCAGCATTTT.

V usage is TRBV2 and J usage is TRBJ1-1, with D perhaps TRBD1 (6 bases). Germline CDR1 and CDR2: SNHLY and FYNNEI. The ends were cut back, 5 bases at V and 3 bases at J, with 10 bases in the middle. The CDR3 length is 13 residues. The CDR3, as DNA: TGTGCCAGCAGTCCTAACAGGGACACTGAAGCTTTCTTT. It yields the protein CASSPNRDTEAFF. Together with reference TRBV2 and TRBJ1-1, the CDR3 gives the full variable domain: EPEVTQTPSHQVTQMGQEVILRCVPISNHLYFYWYRQILGQKVEFLVSFYNNEISEKSEIFDDQFSVERPDGSNFTLKIRSTKLEDSAMYFCASSPNRDTEAFFGQGTRLTVV.

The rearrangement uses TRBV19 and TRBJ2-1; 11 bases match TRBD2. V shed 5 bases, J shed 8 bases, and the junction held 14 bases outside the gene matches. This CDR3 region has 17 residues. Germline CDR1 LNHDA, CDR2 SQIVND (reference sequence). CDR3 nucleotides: TGTGCCAGTAGTCACCGCCCGGAGACTAGCGGGGTCGATGAGCAGTTCTTC. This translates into CASSHRPETSGVDEQFF.

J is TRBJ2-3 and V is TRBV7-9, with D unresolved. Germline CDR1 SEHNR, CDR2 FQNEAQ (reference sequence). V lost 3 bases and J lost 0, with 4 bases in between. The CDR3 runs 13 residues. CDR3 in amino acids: CASSFSSTDTQYF. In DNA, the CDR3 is TGTGCCAGCAGCTTCTCTAGCACAGATACGCAGTATTTT.